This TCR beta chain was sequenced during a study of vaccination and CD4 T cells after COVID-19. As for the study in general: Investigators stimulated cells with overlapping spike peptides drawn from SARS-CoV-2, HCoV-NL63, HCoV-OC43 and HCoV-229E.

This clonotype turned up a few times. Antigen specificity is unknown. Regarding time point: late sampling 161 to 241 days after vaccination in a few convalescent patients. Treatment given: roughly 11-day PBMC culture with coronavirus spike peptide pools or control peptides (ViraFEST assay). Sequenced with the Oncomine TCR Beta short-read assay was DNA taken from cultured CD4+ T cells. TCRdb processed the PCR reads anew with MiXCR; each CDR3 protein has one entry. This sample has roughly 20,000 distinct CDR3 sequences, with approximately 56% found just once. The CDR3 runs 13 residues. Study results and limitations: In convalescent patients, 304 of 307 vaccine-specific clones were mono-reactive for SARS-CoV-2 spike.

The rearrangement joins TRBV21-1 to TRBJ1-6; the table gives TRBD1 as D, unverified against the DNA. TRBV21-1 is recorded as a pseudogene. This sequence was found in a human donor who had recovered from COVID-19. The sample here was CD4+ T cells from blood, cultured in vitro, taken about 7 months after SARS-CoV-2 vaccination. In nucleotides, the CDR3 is TGTGCCAGCAGCTATCCCCCCAGGTCACCCCTCCACTTT. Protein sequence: CASSYPPRSPLHF.